This T cell receptor (beta chain) was recovered during a study of T-cell reconstitution after alpha-beta-depleted transplantation in children listed by TCRdb under 2016. Looking at the study overall: The study quantitatively tracked T-cell immune reconstitution after TCRalphabeta/CD19-depleted allogeneic hematopoietic cell transplantation in children using TCR repertoire profiling.

V ends up 5 bases short and J 7 bases short, with an unmatched junction base count of 9. Reading the germline V gene (reference sequence) gives CDR1 LNHDA and CDR2 SQIVND. The cysteine opens and the phenylalanine closes a CDR3 of 15 amino acids. Kept here is only the CDR3 DNA, which spans 45 bases and is read in frame from base 1. Libraries were built with PCR. Sequenced using an Illumina HiSeq 2500. TCR libraries were prepared with molecular barcoding, using unique molecular identifiers to normalize TCRbeta repertoire quantification. Clones were called with MiXCR by TCRdb after fastp trimmed the public reads at Q25, and only in-frame beta chains were retained. One record per CDR3 amino acid sequence lists the most common genes and DNA. In all, the sample holds around 70,000 distinct CDR3 sequences, and about 11% of those were seen once. 13% of the sample lies in the top ten. Broader findings and caveats from the paper: Over subsequent months, a decline in hyperexpanded clone frequencies was noted, and after one year, T-cell counts and TCRbeta diversity were mostly ascribed to newly produced T cells. In some patients, the high TCRbeta diversity seen at day 60 was put down to recipient T cells and intrathymic progenitors that had survived conditioning. The apparently early recovery of alphabetaT-cell counts about two months after transplant reportedly depended on only several hundred rapidly expanded clones that came from non-depleted graft cells.

This clonotype has at least ten counts. The antigen it binds to is not known. Base quality data are lacking; no much larger clone is found one base away. Interpreted using the paper, the treatment or condition label stands for: allogeneic hematopoietic cell transplantation with graft depleted of TCRalphabeta T cells and CD19 B cells. The children who served as transplant recipients had been given grafts of TCRalphabeta/CD19-depleted allogeneic hematopoietic cells. This receptor was taken from a boy younger than 18 with acute myeloid leukemia, due to receive a stem cell transplant. The chain links TRBV19 with TRBJ1-5; 9 middle bases align to TRBD1. The sequencing here drew on PBMCs, taken before TCRalphabeta/CD19-depleted stem cell transplant. The CDR3 protein sequence reads: CASSPTDRGHQPQHF. The base sequence is TGTGCCAGTAGTCCGACGGACAGGGGACACCAGCCCCAGCATTTT.